Below are 29 T cell receptor beta chains sequenced from a single sample in a study of radiotherapy plus CTLA-4 blockade in lung cancer. This table comes from immunoSEQ multiplex PCR, and its TCRdb copy is limited to in-frame clones, with some not included. The data show roughly 90,000 clones, with 60% to 80% seen just once and 11% to 15% held by the top ten. The source material was peripheral blood, sampled from a patient treated with radiotherapy plus ipilimumab. These receptors all come from a human donor with non-small cell lung cancer that progressed on radiotherapy plus ipilimumab.

This clone counts as medium-sized. This sample also contains other DNA sequences that code for the same CDR3. The chain joins TRBV28 to TRBJ2-2, with D possibly matching TRBD1 (5 bases). This CDR3 has 17 residues. With 8 bases removed from V and 1 base from J, the gap between germline ends came to 20 bases. In germline, CDR1 is MDHEN, CDR2 SYDVKM. As DNA, the CDR3 is TGTGCCAGCTTGTGGACATCCCAGAATGTGAACACCGGGGAGCTGTTTTTT. Translated, it gives CASLWTSQNVNTGELFF.

The chain recombines TRBV29-1 with TRBJ2-5; 8 bases fit TRBD1. Germline loops: CDR1 SQVTM, CDR2 ANQGSEA. Trimming took 5 bases from V and 3 from J; bases not matched to a gene: 5. The CDR3 covers 13 residues. The CDR3 region has the DNA TGCAGCGTTAACAGGGGGATAGAAGAGACCCAGTACTTC. It codes for CSVNRGIEETQYF.

The V call is TRBV2, the J call TRBJ2-2; 9 bases are a match to TRBD1. The trim removed 5 bases at V and 5 bases at J, leaving 9 bases unmatched. This CDR3 has 16 amino acids. Germline-derived CDR1 and CDR2 are SNHLY and FYNNEI. CDR3 residues: CASSRTGAQGTGELFF. CDR3 sequence (DNA): TGTGCCAGCAGTAGGACAGGGGCGCAGGGAACCGGGGAGCTGTTTTTT.

The genes are TRBV6-6 and TRBJ1-6; possibly TRBD1 for D (5 bases). The V gene lost 3 bases and the J gene lost 8 bases, with 11 bases spanning the gap. Germline loops: CDR1 MNHNY, CDR2 SVGAGI (reference sequence). This CDR3 has 14 amino acids. CDR3 nucleotides: TGTGCCAGCAGTTATGGGGGGTTACATTCACCCCTCCACTTT. Translated: CASSYGGLHSPLHF.

This chain joins TRBV7-5 and TRBJ1-4. TRBV7-5 is a documented pseudogene. The CDR3 is 14 amino acids. The CDR3 protein is CVRSLMRGNEKLFF. The CDR3 DNA reads as TGTGTCAGAAGCTTAATGAGGGGCAATGAAAAACTGTTTTTT.

This chain connects TRBV5-1 to TRBJ1-4; 7 bases agree with TRBD1. J was trimmed by 7 bases and V by 4 bases; bases with no gene match: 10. CDR3 length: 15 amino acids. CDR1 is SGHRS and CDR2 is YFSETQ in the germline V gene. The CDR3 here is CASSPSTGRAEKLFF. CDR3 sequence (DNA): TGCGCCAGCAGCCCCTCGACAGGGAGGGCTGAAAAACTGTTTTTT.

This sequence joins TRBV6-6 and TRBJ2-7; TRBD1 might be the D (5 bases). This CDR3 comprises 14 residues. CDR1 is MNHNY and CDR2 is SVGAGI in the germline V gene (reference sequence). V lost 1 base to trimming and J lost 3 bases, with 10 bases between them. CDR3 DNA: TGTGCCAGCAGTTACTGGGGCAGGGTCTACGAGCAGTACTTC. Protein product: CASSYWGRVYEQYF.

The rearrangement joins TRBV19 to TRBJ2-7; TRBD1 might be the D (6 bases). The CDR3 runs to 13 residues. The germline V and J ends were trimmed by 2 bases and 6 bases, with 11 bases remaining between them. CDR1 and CDR2 (germline): LNHDA, SQIVND (reference sequence). CDR3 nucleotide sequence: TGTGCCAGTAGTATAAAAGAAGGGGGCGAGCAGTACTTC. Translated, it gives CASSIKEGGEQYF.

The J gene is TRBJ1-2, the V gene TRBV5-1; possible D gene TRBD1, 5 bases. The CDR3 sequence is 17 residues long. V lost 3 bases and J lost 5, with 23 bases in between. Germline V gives CDR1 SGHRS, CDR2 YFSETQ. The CDR3 reads CASSYSTQGYSRYGYTF. The CDR3 DNA reads TGCGCCAGCAGCTACTCTACCCAGGGTTACTCGAGGTATGGCTACACCTTC.

The V call is TRBV6-5, the J call TRBJ1-2, with TRBD1 matching over 8 bases. The V gene's germline CDR1 is MNHEY and CDR2 SVGAGI. J lost 5 bases, V lost 6 bases, and 8 bases had no gene match. The CDR3 is made up of 14 amino acids. CDR3 DNA: TGTGCCAGCAGCAGAGGACAGGGAGTTTATGGCTACACCTTC. Translating it yields CASSRGQGVYGYTF.

This sequence joins TRBV6-5 and TRBJ2-7; D is unclear. In germline, CDR1 is MNHEY, CDR2 SVGAGI. The CDR3 sequence is 15 residues long. Trimming removed 0 bases at V and 0 bases at J, with 9 bases between. The CDR3 DNA follows: TGTGCCAGCAGTTACTCGGGCATTAGCTCCTACGAGCAGTACTTC. It translates to CASSYSGISSYEQYF.

The J gene is TRBJ1-1, the V gene TRBV7-8, with D possibly matching TRBD1 (6 bases). Trimming pared 2 bases from V and 7 bases from J, leaving 17 bases between. The CDR3 runs 15 residues. Germline CDR1 reads SGHVS; CDR2 reads FQNEAQ. The DNA for the CDR3 is TGTGCCAGCAGCTTAAGGCTAGCAGGGGTGGGTGAAGCTTTCTTT. It yields the protein CASSLRLAGVGEAFF.

In this sample, this clone turned up a few times. The sample holds other DNA sequences that translate to the same CDR3. The CDR3 loop is CASSEDRGDTEAFF. The CDR3 DNA sequence: TGTGCCAGCAGTGAAGACAGGGGGGACACTGAAGCTTTCTTT. This chain links TRBV6-1 with TRBJ1-1; 8 bases map to TRBD1. From germline, CDR1 is MNHNS and CDR2 SASEGT. V shed 1 base, J shed 3 bases, and the junction held 1 base outside the gene matches. The CDR3 contains 14 residues.

The chain has TRBV27 and TRBJ2-7; D not certain. Germline V lookup: CDR1 MNHEY, CDR2 SMNVEV (reference sequence). The CDR3 has 14 amino acids. Trimming took off 2 bases at V and 2 bases at J, with 10 bases between the two ends. The CDR3: CASSLRSSPYEQYF. The CDR3, as DNA: TGTGCCAGCAGTTTAAGGTCTAGTCCCTACGAGCAGTACTTC.

This chain joins TRBV6-5 and TRBJ1-2; D possibly corresponds to TRBD1 (6 bases). The length of the CDR3 is 15 residues. CDR1 is MNHEY, CDR2 SVGAGI, per germline. Trimming pared 4 bases from V and 4 bases from J, leaving 16 bases between. The CDR3 region is CASSSDLTGTYGYTF. CDR3 in DNA: TGTGCCAGCAGTTCCGACCTGACAGGCACCTATGGCTACACCTTC.

Regarding this clone: Additional DNA sequences in this sample encode the identical CDR3. This chain joins TRBV7-9 and TRBJ1-1; no definite D call. Germline V gives CDR1 SEHNR, CDR2 FQNEAQ (reference sequence). Trimming took off 6 bases at V and 0 bases at J, with 8 bases between the two ends. The CDR3 totals 13 residues. The CDR3 is CASSPIMNTEAFF. As DNA, the CDR3 is TGTGCCAGCAGTCCCATAATGAACACTGAAGCTTTCTTT.

Here the CDR3 reads CASSLQQLETQYF. CDR3 DNA: TGTGCCAGCTCACTGCAGCAGTTGGAGACCCAGTACTTC. The rearrangement links TRBV18 to TRBJ2-5; D remains ambiguous. V shed 4 bases and J shed 5 bases, with 11 bases lying between them. The CDR3 totals 13 residues. Germline CDR1 and CDR2: KGHSH and LQKENI.

This chain's CDR3 is CASSLAGGRGSPLHF. In nucleotides, the CDR3 is TGTGCCAGCAGCTTGGCGGGCGGGCGGGGCTCACCCCTCCACTTT. This chain connects TRBV11-2 to TRBJ1-6; maybe TRBD1 (5 bases). V lost 3 bases and J lost 10, with 16 bases in between. The CDR3 loop spans 15 amino acids. The germline CDR1 and CDR2 sequences are SGHAT and FQNNGV. Supplemented by reference TRBV11-2 and TRBJ1-6, the full variable domain reads EAGVAQSPRYKIIEKRQSVAFWCNPISGHATLYWYQQILGQGPKLLIQFQNNGVVDDSQLPKDRFSAERLKGVDSTLKIQPAKLEDSAVYLCASSLAGGRGSPLHFGNGTRLTVT.

The CDR3 reads CASRREGGDTGELFF. In DNA form, the CDR3 reads TGTGCCAGCAGACGGGAGGGCGGGGACACCGGGGAGCTGTTTTTT. The V call is TRBV28, the J call TRBJ2-2, with 8 bases that match TRBD2. Germline V gene sequence: CDR1 MDHEN, CDR2 SYDVKM. There are 15 residues in the CDR3. After removal of 6 bases from V and 3 bases from J, the junction contained 6 bases not matched to a gene.

As regards this clone: One end of the junction varies from germline; a read error may be responsible. This chain joins TRBV7-7 and TRBJ1-1; D not resolved. CDR3 length: 13 residues. Looked up from germline, CDR1 is SSHAT and CDR2 is FNYEAQ (reference sequence). The CDR3 loop is CASSLAWNTEAFF. The CDR3 DNA sequence: TGTGCTAGCAGCTTAGCTTGGAACACTGAAGCTTTCTTT.

This chain joins TRBV11-2 and TRBJ1-4; possibly TRBD1 for D (6 bases). The CDR3 spans 17 residues. V lost 1 base to trimming and J lost 3 bases, with 15 bases between them. The germline gives CDR1 SGHAT, CDR2 FQNNGV. DNA of the CDR3: TGTGCCAGCAGCTTAGGGTGGGGGCCGGGAGCTAATGAAAAACTGTTTTTT. Its protein product is CASSLGWGPGANEKLFF.

This rearrangement joins TRBV5-1 to TRBJ2-1; tentative D call: TRBD1 (6 bases). The CDR3 loop spans 12 amino acids. Germline lookup yields CDR1 SGHRS and CDR2 YFSETQ. Deletions cut 9 bases from V and 6 bases from J, with 13 bases between. The CDR3 region is CATSEGGNEQFF. DNA for the CDR3: TGCGCCACTTCCGAAGGGGGCAATGAGCAGTTCTTC.

V and J are TRBV5-1 and TRBJ2-3, with D possibly matching TRBD1 (6 bases). Germline CDR1 SGHRS, CDR2 YFSETQ. Trimming stripped 0 bases from V and 1 base from J, with 6 bases between. The CDR3 is 14 amino acids. Written as DNA, the CDR3 is TGCGCCAGCAGCTTGGCAGGGGGCACAGATACGCAGTATTTT. This translates into CASSLAGGTDTQYF.

The rearrangement uses TRBV5-4 and TRBJ2-3; TRBD2 aligns across 9 bases. The V gene end was trimmed by 5 bases and the J gene end by 0 bases; junction bases not matched to a gene: 10. The CDR3 sequence is 17 residues long. CDR1 and CDR2 from the germline V gene are SGHNT and YYREEE (reference sequence). CDR3 DNA sequence: TGTGCCAGCAGTCCCAGGAGCGGGGGGCCCAGCACAGATACGCAGTATTTT. Amino acids: CASSPRSGGPSTDTQYF.

This clone occurred a few times. This sequence joins TRBV18 and TRBJ1-4; possibly TRBD1 for D (5 bases). The CDR3 extends over 15 amino acids. V was shortened by 4 bases and J by 5 bases, with 14 bases between the two germline ends. Germline V CDR1 and CDR2: KGHSH, LQKENI. As DNA, the CDR3 is TGTGCCAGCTCACTGAACCCCGACAGAAATGAAAAACTGTTTTTT. Translating it yields CASSLNPDRNEKLFF. Using reference TRBV18 and TRBJ1-4 for the parts outside the CDR3, the full variable domain is NAGVMQNPRHLVRRRGQEARLRCSPMKGHSHVYWYRQLPEEGLKFMVYLQKENIIDESGMPKERFSAEFPKEGPSILRIQQVVRGDSAAYFCASSLNPDRNEKLFFGSGTQLSVL.

The gene calls are TRBV5-1 and TRBJ2-7, with 7 bases that match TRBD1. CDR1 is SGHRS and CDR2 is YFSETQ in the germline V gene. The CDR3 sequence is 15 residues long. The J segment lost 0 bases and the V segment lost 0 bases, leaving 3 bases of the junction unmatched. DNA for the CDR3: TGCGCCAGCAGCTTGGTGGGACAGAGCTCCTACGAGCAGTACTTC. It encodes CASSLVGQSSYEQYF. Full variable domain (outside the CDR3, taken from reference TRBV5-1 and TRBJ2-7): KAGVTQTPRYLIKTRGQQVTLSCSPISGHRSVSWYQQTPGQGLQFLFEYFSETQRNKGNFPGRFSGRQFSNSRSEMNVSTLELGDSALYLCASSLVGQSSYEQYFGPGTRLTVT.

This clone was counted only a few times. This rearrangement joins TRBV5-1 to TRBJ1-2; D might be TRBD1 (5 bases). Germline V gives CDR1 SGHRS, CDR2 YFSETQ. This CDR3 is built from 15 residues. Between the trimmed V and J ends, which lost 3 bases and 0 bases, there was a span of 12 bases. The CDR3 DNA reads as TGCGCCAGCAGCTGGGGGACGGTGACTAACTATGGCTACACCTTC. Protein: CASSWGTVTNYGYTF.

The V and J genes are TRBV28 and TRBJ2-2; the D gene is possibly TRBD2 (5 bases). V was shortened by 5 bases and J by 0 bases, with 16 bases between the two germline ends. CDR1 is MDHEN and CDR2 is SYDVKM in the germline V gene. The CDR3 runs 17 residues. This CDR3 reads CASSPLLAISNTGELFF. The DNA of the CDR3 is TGTGCCAGCAGTCCCCTGTTAGCGATCTCGAACACCGGGGAGCTGTTTTTT.

This chain links TRBV7-9 with TRBJ2-2, with a tentative D call TRBD2 (6 bases). The germline V gene has CDR1 SEHNR and CDR2 FQNEAQ (reference sequence). This CDR3 has 13 amino acids. V gave up 8 bases and J gave up 5 bases, with 12 bases separating them. CDR3 protein: CASRAEGTGELFF. As DNA, the CDR3 is TGTGCCAGCCGAGCGGAGGGGACCGGGGAGCTGTTTTTT.